The 32 T cell receptor beta chains below all came from one sample that was sequenced in a study of control samples from healthy donors and cancer patients. Assay used: immunoSEQ multiplex PCR; TCRdb lists only in-frame clones, some missing. Among about 69,000 clones listed, more than 75% were seen once. Sequences were obtained from PBMCs. The receptors stem from a woman aged 45-65 years with lung cancer.

The rearrangement uses TRBV6-5 and TRBJ2-3, with a weak D call TRBD1 (5 bases). There are 14 residues in the CDR3. Trimming stripped 7 bases from V and 2 bases from J, with 13 bases between. The germline V gene encodes CDR1 MNHEY and CDR2 SVGAGI. The CDR3 here is CASKVTGFTDTQYF. Here the CDR3 DNA reads TGTGCCAGCAAAGTAACAGGATTCACAGATACGCAGTATTTT.

The CDR3 protein is CASSRGVQGRDGYTF. The CDR3 nucleotides read TGCGCCAGCAGCCGAGGGGTACAGGGGAGGGATGGCTACACCTTC. J is TRBJ1-2 and V is TRBV5-1; 7 nucleotides line up with TRBD1. The CDR3 covers 15 residues. V shed 4 bases and J 6 bases; nucleotides not matched to a gene: 12. Looked up from germline, CDR1 is SGHRS and CDR2 is YFSETQ. Together with reference TRBV5-1 and TRBJ1-2, the CDR3 gives the full variable domain: KAGVTQTPRYLIKTRGQQVTLSCSPISGHRSVSWYQQTPGQGLQFLFEYFSETQRNKGNFPGRFSGRQFSNSRSEMNVSTLELGDSALYLCASSRGVQGRDGYTFGSGTRLTVV.

CDR3 amino acids: CASSTQWGYGYTF. CDR3 bases: TGTGCCAGCAGTACCCAGTGGGGCTATGGCTACACCTTC. The chain uses TRBV6-2 or TRBV6-3 and TRBJ1-2; no clear D. The CDR3 is 13 amino acids. V shed 5 bases and J shed 4 bases, with 11 bases lying between them. CDR1 and CDR2 (germline): MNHEY, SVGEGT.

The V call is TRBV3-1 (or the pseudogene TRBV3-2), the J call TRBJ1-2; 7 nucleotides agree with TRBD1. Germline V gives CDR1 LGHDT, CDR2 YNNKEL (reference sequence). There are 14 residues in the CDR3. Trimming cost V 3 bases and J 4 bases; bases outside gene matches: 5. This chain's CDR3 is CASSQLDRAYGYTF. As DNA, the CDR3 is TGTGCCAGCAGCCAGTTAGACAGGGCCTATGGCTACACCTTC.

As to this clone: Other DNA sequences of this sample code for an identical CDR3. The rearrangement links TRBV3-1 (or the pseudogene TRBV3-2) to TRBJ2-7; no definite D call. The CDR3 runs 11 residues. Trimming took 3 bases from V and 3 from J, leaving 3 bases between them. Per germline, CDR1 LGHDT and CDR2 YNNKEL (reference sequence). This chain's CDR3 is CASSQGYEQYF. DNA of the CDR3: TGTGCCAGCAGCCAGGGCTACGAGCAGTACTTC.

This rearrangement joins TRBV20-1 to TRBJ1-2; D is uncertain. The CDR3 spans 11 residues. With 5 bases removed from V and 4 bases from J, the gap between germline ends came to 8 bases. Looked up from germline, CDR1 is DFQATT and CDR2 is SNEGSKA (reference sequence). CDR3 in DNA: TGCAGTGCTCTTGACATCTATGGCTACACCTTC. This sequence encodes CSALDIYGYTF.

DNA for the CDR3: TGCGCCAGCAGCCAAGAGGGACGGCTCTCTGGGGCCAACGTCCTGACTTTC. It translates to CASSQEGRLSGANVLTF. The chain recombines TRBV4-1 with TRBJ2-6; D is tentatively TRBD1 or TRBD2 (5 bases each). The CDR3 totals 17 residues. Trimming left V 0 bases short and J 0 bases short, with 9 bases between. The germline V gene has CDR1 MGHRA and CDR2 YSYEKL.

The chain combines TRBV12-3 or TRBV12-4 with TRBJ1-2; D is perhaps TRBD1 (5 bases). V lost 3 bases and J lost 4, with 6 bases in between. This CDR3 region has 12 residues. As DNA, the CDR3 is TGTGCCAGCAGTTTTGACAGCTATGGCTACACCTTC. Translation gives CASSFDSYGYTF.

This rearrangement joins TRBV5-1 to TRBJ1-6; D is unresolved. The germline CDR1 and CDR2 sequences are SGHRS and YFSETQ. This CDR3 spans 12 amino acids. The V and J ends lost 0 bases and 11 bases respectively, with 6 bases between them. The CDR3 loop is CASSLGGPPLHF. CDR3 bases: TGCGCCAGCAGCTTGGGGGGTCCACCCCTCCACTTT.

The rearrangement joins TRBV4-3 to TRBJ1-4; no reliable D call. Looked up from germline, CDR1 is LGHNA and CDR2 is YSLEER. CDR3 length: 14 amino acids. Trimming removed 3 bases from V and 2 bases from J, with 7 bases in between. CDR3 sequence reads: CASSQGLTNEKLFF. CDR3 DNA: TGCGCCAGCAGCCAGGGGTTGACTAATGAAAAACTGTTTTTT.

In its sample, this clone was seen once. This chain connects TRBV7-9 to TRBJ1-1; D is perhaps TRBD1 (5 bases). CDR1 SEHNR and CDR2 FQNEAQ come from the germline V gene (reference sequence). The V end was cut by 6 bases, the J end by 5 bases, with 13 bases between. The CDR3 contains 13 residues. CDR3 protein: CASSWEPGTEAFF. In DNA, the CDR3 is TGTGCCAGCAGTTGGGAGCCAGGGACTGAAGCTTTCTTT.

The chain has TRBV5-6 and TRBJ2-1; D is perhaps TRBD2 (6 bases). This CDR3 has 16 amino acids. CDR1 is SGHDT and CDR2 is YYEEEE in the germline V gene. Trimming removed 1 base from V and 4 bases from J, with 15 bases in between. The CDR3 coding sequence is TGTGCCAGCAGCTTGACCCCGGGACTCGGTTACAATGAGCAGTTCTTC. Translated, it gives CASSLTPGLGYNEQFF.

The chain combines TRBV30 with TRBJ1-2; the D is unclear. The CDR3 spans 13 residues. V was cut by 2 bases and J by 4 bases, with 11 bases left in between. In germline, CDR1 is GTSNPN, CDR2 SVGIG (reference sequence). The CDR3 nucleotides are TGTGCCTGGAGTCGCGCACTTGGCTATGGCTACACCTTC. This encodes CAWSRALGYGYTF.

The chain employs TRBV5-4 and TRBJ1-1; TRBD1 is a possible D gene (6 bases). This CDR3 is 13 amino acids long. Germline V CDR1 and CDR2: SGHNT, YYREEE (reference sequence). Trimming pared 6 bases from V and 1 base from J, leaving 10 bases between. In nucleotides, the CDR3 is TGTGCCAGCACCCTGGGACAGAACACTGAAGCTTTCTTT. It yields the protein CASTLGQNTEAFF.

The chain is built from TRBV19 and TRBJ2-7; possible D gene TRBD2, 6 bases. The CDR3 contains 15 residues. V lost 4 bases and J 3 bases, leaving 16 bases between the germline ends. Germline V gene lookup returns CDR1 LNHDA and CDR2 SQIVND (reference sequence). CDR3 in amino acids: CASSTLRDSGYEQYF. In DNA, the CDR3 is TGTGCCAGTAGTACACTCCGAGATAGCGGCTACGAGCAGTACTTC. The full variable domain, with the rest looked up from reference TRBV19 and TRBJ2-7, is DGGITQSPKYLFRKEGQNVTLSCEQNLNHDAMYWYRQDPGQGLRLIYYSQIVNDFQKGDIAEGYSVSREKKESFPLTVTSAQKNPTAFYLCASSTLRDSGYEQYFGPGTRLTVT.

The gene calls are TRBV11-2 and TRBJ1-3; no definite D call. V was cut by 1 base and J by 2 bases, with 12 bases left in between. The germline gives CDR1 SGHAT, CDR2 FQNNGV. The CDR3 covers 16 residues. The CDR3 loop reads CASSLGKGPPGNTIYF. CDR3 DNA sequence: TGTGCCAGCAGCTTAGGGAAGGGTCCCCCTGGAAACACCATATATTTT.

The gene calls are TRBV7-7 and TRBJ2-5; the D gene is possibly TRBD2 (5 bases). CDR3 length: 11 amino acids. V lost 5 bases and J 7 bases, leaving 8 bases between the germline ends. Germline loops: CDR1 SSHAT, CDR2 FNYEAQ (reference sequence). CDR3 DNA: TGTGCCAGCAGCGTCAGCGGGACCCAGTACTTC. Protein: CASSVSGTQYF.

This rearrangement joins TRBV5-1 to TRBJ2-3; D is possibly TRBD1 (5 bases). V was clipped by 2 bases and J by 3 bases, with 7 bases between them. CDR3 length equals 13 residues. The germline gives CDR1 SGHRS, CDR2 YFSETQ. CDR3 bases: TGCGCCAGCAGCTTCCAGGGTACAGATACGCAGTATTTT. Translation gives CASSFQGTDTQYF. Complete variable domain (other parts from reference TRBV5-1 and TRBJ2-3): KAGVTQTPRYLIKTRGQQVTLSCSPISGHRSVSWYQQTPGQGLQFLFEYFSETQRNKGNFPGRFSGRQFSNSRSEMNVSTLELGDSALYLCASSFQGTDTQYFGPGTRLTVL.

The chain links TRBV6-2 or TRBV6-3 to TRBJ2-5; D may be TRBD1 (5 bases). Trimming left V 5 bases short and J 3 bases short, with 13 bases between. Germline V gene lookup returns CDR1 MNHEY and CDR2 SVGEGT. This CDR3 contains 14 residues. CDR3: CASSPPSREETQYF. The CDR3 DNA reads TGTGCCAGCAGTCCACCTTCCAGGGAAGAGACCCAGTACTTC.

This clone occurred once. The V and J genes are TRBV6-2 or TRBV6-3 and TRBJ1-2; 7 nucleotides agree with TRBD1. Germline lookup yields CDR1 MNHEY and CDR2 SVGEGT. The CDR3 contains 13 residues. The V segment lost 5 bases and the J segment 4 bases; nucleotides outside the gene matches: 4. CDR3 nucleotides: TGTGCCAGCAGTCGGACAGGCAGCTATGGCTACACCTTC. This codes for CASSRTGSYGYTF.

The chain employs TRBV2 and TRBJ2-7; TRBD1 agrees at 10 bases. CDR3 length: 17 residues. V gave up 0 bases and J gave up 3 bases; unmatched junction bases: 8. Germline lookup yields CDR1 SNHLY and CDR2 FYNNEI. CDR3 coding DNA: TGTGCCAGCAGTGAAGCGGTATACCGGGACAGGGGCTACGAGCAGTACTTC. Translated: CASSEAVYRDRGYEQYF.

This chain connects TRBV4-3 to TRBJ2-1; TRBD2 matches at 13 bases. From germline, CDR1 is LGHNA and CDR2 YSLEER. Trimming cost V 6 bases and J 8 bases; bases outside gene matches: 7. The CDR3 has 15 residues. Here the CDR3 reads CASSPTSGGFDEQFF. The DNA for the CDR3 is TGCGCCAGCAGTCCGACTAGCGGGGGGTTTGATGAGCAGTTCTTC.

The chain has TRBV4-3 and TRBJ2-2, with 10 positions matching TRBD2. Germline CDR1 LGHNA, CDR2 YSLEER. The CDR3 totals 16 residues. J gave up 1 base and V 3 bases, and 2 bases lay outside the gene matches. The CDR3 loop reads CASSQSSGGNTGELFF. The CDR3 nucleotides read TGCGCCAGCAGCCAGTCTAGCGGGGGGAACACCGGGGAGCTGTTTTTT.

The chain employs TRBV2 and TRBJ1-5; D is uncertain. V lost 5 bases and J 5 bases, leaving 7 bases between the germline ends. Per germline, CDR1 SNHLY and CDR2 FYNNEI. The CDR3 extends over 12 amino acids. This CDR3 reads CASSQNDQPQHF. CDR3 DNA: TGTGCCAGCAGTCAGAACGATCAGCCCCAGCATTTT.

The chain is built from TRBV27 and TRBJ1-5; D not resolved. The V end lost 3 bases, the J end lost 0 bases, and 12 bases lay between the germline ends. Germline CDR1 MNHEY, CDR2 SMNVEV (reference sequence). This CDR3 spans 16 amino acids. CDR3 protein: CASSFGSAYSNQPQHF. CDR3 in DNA: TGTGCCAGCAGTTTTGGCAGCGCCTATAGCAATCAGCCCCAGCATTTT.

The chain links TRBV2 to TRBJ1-1, with TRBD1 matching over 7 bases. V lost 6 bases, J lost 7 bases, and 8 bases stayed unmatched. The CDR3 runs to 13 residues. CDR1 SNHLY and CDR2 FYNNEI come from the germline V gene. For the CDR3, the DNA is TGTGCCAGCAGCACCGGGACAGTTCGTGAAGCTTTCTTT. Translation: CASSTGTVREAFF.

This chain links TRBV11-3 with TRBJ2-3; 7 bases match TRBD1. Germline V gene sequence: CDR1 SGHNT, CDR2 YENEEA. J gave up 1 base and V 5 bases, and 3 bases lay outside the gene matches. The CDR3 spans 14 residues. CDR3 amino acids: CASSLGTGTDTQYF. The CDR3 DNA reads TGTGCCAGCAGCCTAGGGACAGGCACAGATACGCAGTATTTT. Full variable domain (remainder filled in from reference TRBV11-3 and TRBJ2-3): EAGVVQSPRYKIIEKKQPVAFWCNPISGHNTLYWYLQNLGQGPELLIRYENEEAVDDSQLPKDRFSAERLKGVDSTLKIQPAELGDSAVYLCASSLGTGTDTQYFGPGTRLTVL.

V usage is TRBV28 and J usage is TRBJ2-2; a weak D match, TRBD2 (5 bases). This CDR3 has 16 residues. V lost 3 bases and J 3 bases, leaving 14 bases between the germline ends. In germline, CDR1 is MDHEN, CDR2 SYDVKM. CDR3 DNA sequence: TGTGCCAGCAGTTTTCCGGGGAATTGGGACACCGGGGAGCTGTTTTTT. It encodes CASSFPGNWDTGELFF.

The CDR3 protein is CASSTGLSKDAYEQYF. CDR3 coding DNA: TGTGCCAGCAGCACGGGACTCTCGAAGGACGCCTACGAGCAGTACTTC. The J gene is TRBJ2-7, the V gene TRBV21-1; the table's D call TRBD2 went unverified against the DNA. TRBV21-1 is classified as a pseudogene. This CDR3 is 16 amino acids long.

The rearrangement joins TRBV28 to TRBJ2-7; TRBD1 matches at 9 bases. The germline V gene has CDR1 MDHEN and CDR2 SYDVKM. The CDR3 contains 14 residues. V shed 6 bases and J 3 bases; nucleotides not matched to a gene: 6. As DNA, the CDR3 is TGTGCCAGCAGCTGGGGGGACAGGGTCTACGAGCAGTACTTC. It specifies CASSWGDRVYEQYF.

The chain recombines TRBV6-5 with TRBJ1-6; the D gene is possibly TRBD1 (6 bases). This CDR3 is 15 amino acids long. V lost 2 bases to trimming and J lost 7 bases, with 12 bases between them. CDR1 and CDR2 from the germline V gene are MNHEY and SVGAGI. CDR3 in amino acids: CASSYTYRENSPLHF. In DNA form, the CDR3 reads TGTGCCAGCAGTTACACTTACAGGGAAAATTCACCCCTCCACTTT.

The chain recombines TRBV30 with TRBJ1-1; the D is unclear. Trimming left V 0 bases short and J 0 bases short, with 2 bases between. The length of the CDR3 is 12 residues. Germline V lookup: CDR1 GTSNPN, CDR2 SVGIG (reference sequence). The CDR3 spells CAWSVMNTEAFF. The CDR3 DNA reads as TGTGCCTGGAGTGTTATGAACACTGAAGCTTTCTTT.